This T cell receptor beta chain is from a study of shared clonotypes between healthy human individuals (dated by TCRdb to 2020 to 2022). For the study in its entirety: Three men and a couple of women, aged 18 to 49 years, made up the cohort. Blood TCR repertoires of about 5 healthy adults were deeply sequenced to estimate repertoire size and the extent of clonotype sharing between individuals. Different laboratories and diverse techniques were used to prepare libraries and sequence TCR repertoires, to increase sequencing depth and limit assay-specific biases. Between about 0.9 and 8.9 billion PBMCs per donor were obtained by leukapheresis.

On the study overall, not on this receptor specifically: Sampling was limited to blood, and TCR repertoires in tissue likely differ from TCR repertoires in blood. Based on pairwise subsampling, the degree of clonotype sharing among donors was expected to be affected by sequencing depth. Because the study included only a small number of donors, the genetic and exposure-history diversity represented was limited.

On this clone itself: The target of this receptor is not known. No base-level quality is on record; no much larger clone is a single base apart.

Healthy HIV-negative adults with no recently reported acute infections or vaccinations were included as donors. Every donor was a Caucasian adult living in Nashville, Tennessee, USA. For unsorted samples, about 85 million PBMCs were counted and genomic DNA was extracted with the QIAamp DNA Blood Mini kit. Blood was obtained by leukapheresis, after which PBMCs were separated by Ficoll-Histopaque density gradient centrifugation and cryopreserved in liquid nitrogen vapor phase. Using the deep immunoSEQ assay, TCR CDR3 regions were amplified from genomic DNA by multiplex PCR. Extracted genomic DNA from each cell subset was spread evenly across all wells of several immunoSEQ 96-well plates, with each plate serving as a replicate. For unsorted PBMC, 300 ng genomic DNA, equal to 25,000 to 35,000 T cell genomes, was loaded into each replicate PCR. Genomic DNA from unsorted PBMC was sequenced over ten immunoSEQ deep assay plates. The purified libraries were quantified using a Qubit 3.0 fluorometer, sized with a Bioanalyzer 2100, and then quantified again using the KAPA Library Quantification kit. A separate single-read 150-cycle Illumina NextSeq 550 flow cell was used to sequence each immunoSEQ 96-well plate. In the paper's pipeline: Because the immunoSEQ output held only junctional sequences and lacked quality scores, the filtering could not match the filtering applied to full-length reads. To assign V/J genes and CDR3, sequences were annotated using PyIR, a Python wrapper for IgBLAST v1.9, with IMGT germline references. Reads were filtered out if the reads had weak V/J assignments (E-value above 1e-6), no CDR3, stop codons, out-of-frame junctions, or ambiguous translated residues. V3J clonotypes were defined as sequences sharing an identical inferred V gene, J gene, and CDR3 amino acid sequence. Percentage overlap between repertoires was calculated by dividing the number of shared unique clonotypes by the size of the smaller repertoire. Three approaches were used to assess repertoire richness: RTK rarefaction, the Chao1 estimator, and Recon v2.1 estimates of unobserved clonotypes. TCRdb re-hosts the immuneACCESS table, in-frame sequences only. Its copies lack some clones; in the studies checked, an unresolved V gene accounts for under half of them, and the cause for the rest is not known. That table furnishes V, J and clone size, whereas the DNA furnished D and trimming. This sample lists more than 450,000 clones; 75% to 85% were detected once. The ten largest make up over 10% of the sample.

V loses 2 bases of germline sequence and J loses 0 bases, and the interval between the two ends is 11 bases. CDR1 and CDR2, per the germline V gene (reference sequence), are SGHNT and YYREEE. The cysteine opens and the phenylalanine closes a CDR3 of 15 amino acids. Of all the DNA, just the CDR3 is kept, 45 bases in frame from base 1. The specimen sequenced was PBMCs. The TCR was taken from a woman between 40 and 55 years old in good health. Some clones in this sample may be carry-over from other donors' samples. The rearrangement joined TRBV5-4 to TRBJ1-2; no confident D gene assignment can be made. The CDR3 has the sequence CASSFGGLSNYGYTF. The nucleotide sequence is TGTGCCAGCAGCTTTGGTGGCCTTTCTAACTATGGCTACACCTTC.